The source of this T cell receptor (beta chain) is a study of blood T cell repertoires in COVID-19. Study-wide context: T cells, B-cell-depleted T cells, or PBMCs supplied cDNA or gDNA.

CDR1 is LNHDA and CDR2 is SQIVND in the germline V gene (reference sequence). V was pared by 9 bases and J by 5 bases, with 22 bases between. CDR3 size: 15 residues. Produced via immunoSEQ multiplex PCR; TCRdb's table is partial and in-frame only. The sample holds around 200,000 clones, around 84% seen once. The source is a middle-aged man who had recovered from COVID-19. The rearrangement links TRBV19 to TRBJ2-5; weak D call: TRBD2 (5 bases). The sample was PBMCs or T cells enriched from blood (not recorded which). In DNA, the CDR3 is TGTGCCAGCGGAGATTTGACGGGATTCTTGGAGACCCAGTACTTC. Amino acids: CASGDLTGFLETQYF.